This T cell receptor (beta chain) was retrieved from a study of T cell changes during pregnancy in multiple sclerosis. J lost 9 bases, V lost 3 bases, and 13 bases had no gene match. Germline CDR1 reads LNHDA; CDR2 reads SQIVND (reference sequence). The CDR3 extends over 16 amino acids. Assay used: immunoSEQ multiplex PCR; TCRdb lists only in-frame clones, some missing. The sample yields 28,000 or so clones, roughly 89% seen once. The sequencing here drew on CD4+ T cells from peripheral blood mononuclear cells, taken in the second trimester of pregnancy. V and J are TRBV19 and TRBJ2-1; 8 nucleotides line up with TRBD1. The TCR originated in a female donor with multiple sclerosis, enrolled in a pregnancy study. As DNA, the CDR3 is TGTGCCAGTAGTATCCAAAACCCGATTACAGGGGGTGAGCAGTTCTTC. It encodes CASSIQNPITGGEQFF.